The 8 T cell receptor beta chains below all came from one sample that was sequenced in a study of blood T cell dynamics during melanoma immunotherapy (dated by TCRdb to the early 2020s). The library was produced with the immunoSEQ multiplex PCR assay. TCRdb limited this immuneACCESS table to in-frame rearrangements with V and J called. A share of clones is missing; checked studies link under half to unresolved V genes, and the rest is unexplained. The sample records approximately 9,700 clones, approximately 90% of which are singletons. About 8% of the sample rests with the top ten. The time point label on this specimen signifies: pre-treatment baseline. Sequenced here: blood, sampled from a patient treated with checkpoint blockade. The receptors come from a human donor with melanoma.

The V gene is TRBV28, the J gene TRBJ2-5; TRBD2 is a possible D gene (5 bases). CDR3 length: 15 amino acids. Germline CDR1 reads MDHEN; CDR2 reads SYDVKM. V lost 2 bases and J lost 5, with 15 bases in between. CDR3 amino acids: CASSLQLAGAETQYF. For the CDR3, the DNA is TGTGCCAGCAGTTTACAGCTCGCGGGTGCCGAGACCCAGTACTTC.

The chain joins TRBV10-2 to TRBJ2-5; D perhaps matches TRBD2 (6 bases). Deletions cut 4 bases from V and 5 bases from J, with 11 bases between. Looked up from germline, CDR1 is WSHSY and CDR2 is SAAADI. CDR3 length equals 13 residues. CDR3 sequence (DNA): TGCGCCAGCAGTGCACGGGGGTGGGAGACCCAGTACTTC. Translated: CASSARGWETQYF.

The CDR3 DNA is TGTGCCAGCAGTTACTCGCAGGGCACCGGGGAGCTGTTTTTT. Translating it yields CASSYSQGTGELFF. The J gene is TRBJ2-2, the V gene TRBV6-6; D is perhaps TRBD1 (5 bases). There are 14 residues in the CDR3. Trimming stripped 0 bases from V and 4 bases from J, with 6 bases between. CDR1 is MNHNY and CDR2 is SVGAGI in the germline V gene (reference sequence).

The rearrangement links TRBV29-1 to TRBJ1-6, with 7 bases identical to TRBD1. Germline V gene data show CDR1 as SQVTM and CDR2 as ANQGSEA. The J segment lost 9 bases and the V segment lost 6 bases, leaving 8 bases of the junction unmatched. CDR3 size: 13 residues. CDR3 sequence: CSVLTGESSPLHF. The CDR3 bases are TGCAGCGTCCTTACAGGGGAGAGTTCACCCCTCCACTTT.

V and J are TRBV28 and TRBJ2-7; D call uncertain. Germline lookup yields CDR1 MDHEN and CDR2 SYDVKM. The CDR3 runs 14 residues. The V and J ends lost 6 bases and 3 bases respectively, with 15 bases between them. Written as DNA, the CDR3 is TGTGCCAGCAGGGAGACGGGCTTCGGCTACGAGCAGTACTTC. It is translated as CASRETGFGYEQYF.

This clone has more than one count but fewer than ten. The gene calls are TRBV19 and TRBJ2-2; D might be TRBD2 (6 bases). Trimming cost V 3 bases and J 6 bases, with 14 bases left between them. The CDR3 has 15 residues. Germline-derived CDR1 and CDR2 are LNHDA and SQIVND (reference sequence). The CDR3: CASSIAREFSGELFF. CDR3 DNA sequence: TGTGCCAGTAGTATTGCCCGGGAGTTCTCCGGGGAGCTGTTTTTT.

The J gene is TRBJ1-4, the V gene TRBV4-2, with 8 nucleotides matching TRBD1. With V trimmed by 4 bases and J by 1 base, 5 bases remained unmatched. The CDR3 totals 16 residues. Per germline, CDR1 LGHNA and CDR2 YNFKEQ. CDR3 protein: CASSRQGTETNEKLFF. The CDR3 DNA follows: TGTGCCAGCAGCCGACAGGGGACGGAAACTAATGAAAAACTGTTTTTT.

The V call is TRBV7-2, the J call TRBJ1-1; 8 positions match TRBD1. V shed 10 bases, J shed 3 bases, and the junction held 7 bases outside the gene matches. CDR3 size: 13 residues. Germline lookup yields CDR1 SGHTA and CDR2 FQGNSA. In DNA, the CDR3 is TGTGCCACTAGCAGGGGGCAGGACACTGAAGCTTTCTTT. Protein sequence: CATSRGQDTEAFF.